A selection of T cell receptor beta chains follows, all from one sample in a study of blood T cell repertoires in COVID-19. Some clones are missing from TCRdb's copy, which holds only in-frame ones; the method was immunoSEQ multiplex PCR. Among fewer than 350,000 clones, approximately 90% were seen once, and the ten largest hold roughly 2.8%. Sample: PBMCs or T cells enriched from blood (not recorded which). The receptors originated from a man aged 40-49 years who had been exposed to COVID-19. CDR3s include the opening cysteine and the closing phenylalanine or tryptophan. D genes are given only for firm matches. Size values are once, few and many counts, or a class for expanded clones, and some rows have none.

cdr3_nt cdr3_aa j_call clone_size v_call d_call
TGTGCCACCAGTGACTCGGGACAGGTGGCCCAGCATTTT CATSDSGQVAQHF TRBJ1-5 - TRBV24-1 TRBD1
TGTGCCAGCAGCATGGACAGCGTATCCACCGGGGAGCTGTTTTTT CASSMDSVSTGELFF TRBJ2-2 - TRBV9 -
TGTGCCAGCAGCGTACAGAATGAGCAGTTCTTC CASSVQNEQFF TRBJ2-1 - TRBV9 -
TGCGCCAGCAGCCAAGACTTCGAGACCCAGTACTTC CASSQDFETQYF TRBJ2-5 - TRBV4-1 -
TGTGCCAGCAGTTTATCCCTTTACACTAGCAATCAGCCCCAGCATTTT CASSLSLYTSNQPQHF TRBJ1-5 - TRBV27 -
TGTGCCAGCAGTATCGGACAGGACCCAAACTATGGCTACACCTTC CASSIGQDPNYGYTF TRBJ1-2 - TRBV28 TRBD1
TGTGCCAGCAGCTTACAGGGATCTTATAGCAATCAGCCCCAGCATTTT CASSLQGSYSNQPQHF TRBJ1-5 - TRBV5-4 -
TGTGCCAGCAAATGGACGGCGGGAGGTAACAATGAGCAGTTCTTC CASKWTAGGNNEQFF TRBJ2-1 - TRBV5-5 TRBD2
TGTGCCAGCAGCTCTCAGGGCAGGTACGAAGCTTTCTTT CASSSQGRYEAFF TRBJ1-1 - TRBV11-2 -
TGTGCCAGCAGTCAGCACAGGAGCTCCTACGAGCAGTACTTC CASSQHRSSYEQYF TRBJ2-7 few TRBV27 -
TGTGCCAGAGAAGCGGGACCGGCCACAGATACGCAGTATTTT CAREAGPATDTQYF TRBJ2-3 - TRBV2 TRBD2
TGTGCCTGGAGTCCACGATCAATCAGGCCCCTCCACTTT CAWSPRSIRPLHF TRBJ1-6 - TRBV30 -
TGTGCCAGCAGTACAGGGGCTTCCTCGGGGAACACTGAAGCTTTCTTT CASSTGASSGNTEAFF TRBJ1-1 - TRBV7-3 TRBD1
TGTGCCAGCTCCCACCGGGAGTATGAGCAGTTCTTC CASSHREYEQFF TRBJ2-1 - TRBV25-1 -
TGCGCCAGCAGCCAAGATTGGACACCTTGGTCCTCTGGGGCCAACGTCCTGACTTTC CASSQDWTPWSSGANVLTF TRBJ2-6 - TRBV4-3 -
TGTGCCAGCAGCCAAGAGGGACTAGACGAGCAGTACTTC CASSQEGLDEQYF TRBJ2-7 - TRBV3-1/TRBV3-2 TRBD2
TGTGCCAGCAGCTCCCAGGGACAGGGATATAACGAGCAGTACTTC CASSSQGQGYNEQYF TRBJ2-7 - TRBV9 TRBD1
TGTGCCAGCAGCTTAGTTGTTAGCGGAGAGACCCAGTACTTC CASSLVVSGETQYF TRBJ2-5 - TRBV7-6 -
TGTGCCAGCTCTCCCACAGTAGAGCCCACCTACGAGCAGTACTTC CASSPTVEPTYEQYF TRBJ2-7 - TRBV28 -
TGTGCCAGCAGTTTTTTCGGGGAGGGGGTCGGGGAGCTGTTTTTT CASSFFGEGVGELFF TRBJ2-2 - TRBV28 -
TGTGCCTGGAGTGCGGGAACCAATCAGCCCCAGCATTTT CAWSAGTNQPQHF TRBJ1-5 - TRBV30 -
TGCGCCAGCAGCCTGGGACTAGCGCAAGAGACCCAGTACTTC CASSLGLAQETQYF TRBJ2-5 - TRBV4-1 TRBD2
TGCGCCAGCAGCCCGAGGACAGGGTCTGGGGCCAACGTCCTGACTTTC CASSPRTGSGANVLTF TRBJ2-6 - TRBV5-1 TRBD1
TGTGCCAGCAGCCTGCCGACAACTAGCACAGATACGCAGTATTTT CASSLPTTSTDTQYF TRBJ2-3 - TRBV7-9 -
TGTGCCAGTACCACAGAGTATAGCAATGAGCAGTTCTTC CASTTEYSNEQFF TRBJ2-1 - TRBV19 -
TGCGCCAGCAGCCGCTCTTTCGTCAGGGACTCTGGAAACACCATATATTTT CASSRSFVRDSGNTIYF TRBJ1-3 - TRBV4-1 -
TGTGCCAGCAACCCGATTGGGGGCGCGGGGAACACTGAAGCTTTCTTT CASNPIGGAGNTEAFF TRBJ1-1 - TRBV5-4 -
TGTGCCAGTAGTACCCTCGGACAGCAAGAGACCCAGTACTTC CASSTLGQQETQYF TRBJ2-5 - TRBV19 -
TGTGCCAGCAGCTACGGTAAACCGGGACTAGCGGGAGGGGTTTCCTACAATGAGCAGTTCTTC CASSYGKPGLAGGVSYNEQFF TRBJ2-1 - TRBV6-6 TRBD2
TGTGCCAGCAGTTTGACAGGGAGCAATCAGCCCCAGCATTTT CASSLTGSNQPQHF TRBJ1-5 - TRBV5-6 TRBD1
TGTGCCAGCAGCTTAGACTGGACACAGTCAGAGACCCAGTACTTC CASSLDWTQSETQYF TRBJ2-5 - TRBV7-6 -
TGTGCCAGCTCACCGACCGGGACAGGGGGACCAGATACGCAGTATTTT CASSPTGTGGPDTQYF TRBJ2-3 - TRBV18 TRBD1
TGTGCCAGCAGCCGGGGACAGGGGGCCTATGGCTACACCTTC CASSRGQGAYGYTF TRBJ1-2 - TRBV11-3 TRBD1
TGTGCCTCCGCGCAGGGGATCACCGGGGAGCTGTTTTTT CASAQGITGELFF TRBJ2-2 - TRBV10-3 -
TGTGCCAGCGCACCCCAAGGGGGAAGAGGTTCACCCCTCCACTTT CASAPQGGRGSPLHF TRBJ1-6 - TRBV6-4 -
TGTGCCAGCAGTTTAAACCGGGATCAGCCCCAGCATTTT CASSLNRDQPQHF TRBJ1-5 - TRBV12-3/TRBV12-4 -
TGTGCCAGCAGCTTGTCTCTGGCGGCAACTAATGAAAAACTGTTTTTT CASSLSLAATNEKLFF TRBJ1-4 - TRBV5-6 -
TGTGCCAGCAGAGACAGGGGATCTAGCACAGATACGCAGTATTTT CASRDRGSSTDTQYF TRBJ2-3 once TRBV27 TRBD1
TGTGCCAGCAGGGGGACTAGCGGACCGGGGGAGCAGTACTTC CASRGTSGPGEQYF TRBJ2-7 - TRBV28 TRBD2
TGTGCCAGCAGCGTAGCGCAGAATCAGCCCCAGCATTTT CASSVAQNQPQHF TRBJ1-5 few TRBV9 -
TGTGCCAGTAGTATTTCAGCTGGAAACACCATATATTTT CASSISAGNTIYF TRBJ1-3 - TRBV19 -
TGCGCCAGCAGCCAGCACCCGCGGGAAGGGGAGACCCAGTACTTC CASSQHPREGETQYF TRBJ2-5 once TRBV4-3 -
TGCGCCAGCAGCTTGGTTCCAGCGGGAGGGGTAAATGAGCAGTTCTTC CASSLVPAGGVNEQFF TRBJ2-1 - TRBV5-1 TRBD2
TGTGCCTGGGGGAGGATCGGTGAGCAGTTCTTC CAWGRIGEQFF TRBJ2-1 - TRBV30 -